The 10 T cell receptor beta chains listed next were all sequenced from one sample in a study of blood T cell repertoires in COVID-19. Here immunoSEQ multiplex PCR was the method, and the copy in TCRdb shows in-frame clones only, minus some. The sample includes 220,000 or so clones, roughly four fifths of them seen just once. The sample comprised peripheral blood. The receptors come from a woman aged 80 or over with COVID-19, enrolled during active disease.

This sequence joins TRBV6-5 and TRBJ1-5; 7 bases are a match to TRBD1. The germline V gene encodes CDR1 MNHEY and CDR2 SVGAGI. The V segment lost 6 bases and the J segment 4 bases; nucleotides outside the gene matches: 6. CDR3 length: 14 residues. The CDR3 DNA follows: TGTGCCAGCAGCCAACGACAGGGTAATCAGCCCCAGCATTTT. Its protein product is CASSQRQGNQPQHF.

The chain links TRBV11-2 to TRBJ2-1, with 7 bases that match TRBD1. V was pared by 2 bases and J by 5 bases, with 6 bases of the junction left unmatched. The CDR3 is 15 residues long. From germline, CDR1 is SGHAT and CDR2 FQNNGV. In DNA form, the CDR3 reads TGTGCCAGCAGCTTAAGGACAGGTTTCAACAATGAGCAGTTCTTC. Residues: CASSLRTGFNNEQFF.

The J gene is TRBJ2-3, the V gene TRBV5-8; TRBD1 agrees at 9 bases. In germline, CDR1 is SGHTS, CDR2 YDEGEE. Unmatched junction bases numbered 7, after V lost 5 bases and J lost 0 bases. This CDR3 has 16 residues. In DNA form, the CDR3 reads TGTGCCAGCAGTGGCGGGACAGGGTATAGCACAGATACGCAGTATTTT. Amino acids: CASSGGTGYSTDTQYF.

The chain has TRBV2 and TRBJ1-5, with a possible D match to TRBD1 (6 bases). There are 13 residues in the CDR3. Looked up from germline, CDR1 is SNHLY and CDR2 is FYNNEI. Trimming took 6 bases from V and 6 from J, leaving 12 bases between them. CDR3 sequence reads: CASREDSRQPQHF. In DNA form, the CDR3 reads TGTGCCAGCAGAGAGGACAGTCGTCAGCCCCAGCATTTT.

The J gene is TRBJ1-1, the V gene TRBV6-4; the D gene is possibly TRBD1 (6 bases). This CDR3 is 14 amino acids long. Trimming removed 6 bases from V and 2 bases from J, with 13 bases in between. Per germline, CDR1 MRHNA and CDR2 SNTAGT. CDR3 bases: TGTGCCAGCAGGAAGGACAGCGACAACACTGAAGCTTTCTTT. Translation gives CASRKDSDNTEAFF.

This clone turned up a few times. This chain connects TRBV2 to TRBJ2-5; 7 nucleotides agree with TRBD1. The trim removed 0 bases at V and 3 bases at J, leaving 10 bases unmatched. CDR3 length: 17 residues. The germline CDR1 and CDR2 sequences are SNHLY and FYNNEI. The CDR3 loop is CASSEALGQGTEETQYF. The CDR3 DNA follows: TGTGCCAGCAGTGAAGCGCTTGGGCAGGGGACAGAAGAGACCCAGTACTTC.

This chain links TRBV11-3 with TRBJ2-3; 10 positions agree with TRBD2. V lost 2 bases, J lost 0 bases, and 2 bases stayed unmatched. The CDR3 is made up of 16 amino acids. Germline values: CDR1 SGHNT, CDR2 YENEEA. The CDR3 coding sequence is TGTGCCAGCAGCTTAAAACTAGCGGGGAGCACAGATACGCAGTATTTT. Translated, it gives CASSLKLAGSTDTQYF.

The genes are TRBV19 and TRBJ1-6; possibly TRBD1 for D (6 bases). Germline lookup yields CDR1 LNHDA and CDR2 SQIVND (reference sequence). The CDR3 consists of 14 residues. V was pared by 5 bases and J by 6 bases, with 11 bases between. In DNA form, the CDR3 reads TGTGCCAGTAGTGTCCGGGACACTAATTCACCCCTCCACTTT. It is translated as CASSVRDTNSPLHF.

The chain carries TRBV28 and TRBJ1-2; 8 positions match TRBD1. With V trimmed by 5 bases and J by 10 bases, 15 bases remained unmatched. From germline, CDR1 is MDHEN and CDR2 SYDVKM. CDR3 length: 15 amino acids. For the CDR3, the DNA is TGTGCCAGCAGTCGTCCCGGGACAGGCTTCCACAACTACACCTTC. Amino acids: CASSRPGTGFHNYTF.

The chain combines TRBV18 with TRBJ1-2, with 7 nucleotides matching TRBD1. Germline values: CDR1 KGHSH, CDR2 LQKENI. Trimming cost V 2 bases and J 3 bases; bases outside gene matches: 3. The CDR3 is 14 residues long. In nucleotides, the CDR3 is TGTGCCAGCTCACCAGGGACAGAGGACTATGGCTACACCTTC. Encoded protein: CASSPGTEDYGYTF.